One sample yielded the 22 T cell receptor beta chains listed below, sequenced in a study of blood T cell repertoires in COVID-19. Only in-frame clones appear in the TCRdb table, and some are missing; sequencing was by immunoSEQ multiplex PCR. The table includes more than 150,000 clones, 78% detected once. Material for sequencing was peripheral blood. Receptor source: a woman of 80 years or more with acute or convalescent COVID-19.

The rearrangement links TRBV2 to TRBJ2-3; tentative D call: TRBD1 (6 bases). V was shortened by 4 bases and J by 8 bases, with 19 bases between the two germline ends. The CDR3 contains 15 residues. The germline V gene has CDR1 SNHLY and CDR2 FYNNEI. CDR3 sequence (DNA): TGTGCCAGCAGTGTGGCAGGGGCGTATTCGGGTACGCAGTATTTT. Translation: CASSVAGAYSGTQYF.

The CDR3 sequence is CASTPRGGLTEAFF. The DNA for the CDR3 is TGTGCCAGCACCCCCCGCGGGGGGTTGACTGAAGCTTTCTTT. This chain connects TRBV13 to TRBJ1-1; TRBD1 might be the D (5 bases). There are 14 residues in the CDR3. Germline CDR1 is PRHDT and CDR2 is FYEKMQ (reference sequence). The V end lost 7 bases, the J end lost 5 bases, and 17 bases lay between the germline ends. The variable domain in full, with the rest retrieved from reference TRBV13 and TRBJ1-1, is AAGVIQSPRHLIKEKRETATLKCYPIPRHDTVYWYQQGPGQDPQFLISFYEKMQSDKGSIPDRFSAQQFSDYHSELNMSSLELGDSALYFCASTPRGGLTEAFFGQGTRLTVV.

In its sample, this clone was seen once. Different DNA sequences within this sample yield the same CDR3. This chain uses TRBV28 with TRBJ1-5; D is possibly TRBD1 (5 bases). The CDR3 covers 14 residues. CDR1 is MDHEN and CDR2 is SYDVKM in the germline V gene. Trimming removed 7 bases at V and 1 base at J, with 11 bases between. The DNA for the CDR3 is TGTGCCAGCACCCGCGGGGGGAGCAATCAGCCCCAGCATTTT. It codes for CASTRGGSNQPQHF.

This chain uses TRBV30 with TRBJ2-7; 9 bases match TRBD1. Germline CDR1 GTSNPN, CDR2 SVGIG (reference sequence). This CDR3 is built from 12 residues. The J segment lost 3 bases and the V segment lost 8 bases, leaving 5 bases of the junction unmatched. CDR3 region: CASGQGNYEQYF. The CDR3 DNA is TGTGCCAGTGGACAGGGGAACTACGAGCAGTACTTC.

The CDR3 DNA reads TGTGCCAGTAGACAACGACAGGGGGCCATCCATCAGCCCCAGCATTTT. This sequence encodes CASRQRQGAIHQPQHF. The gene calls are TRBV19 and TRBJ1-5, with 10 nucleotides matching TRBD1. Germline CDR1 and CDR2: LNHDA and SQIVND (reference sequence). The CDR3 sequence is 16 residues long. J was trimmed by 5 bases and V by 6 bases; bases with no gene match: 10.

The chain joins TRBV29-1 to TRBJ1-1; weak D call: TRBD1 (5 bases). Trimming stripped 5 bases from V and 5 bases from J, with 15 bases between. CDR3 length: 13 residues. Germline values: CDR1 SQVTM, CDR2 ANQGSEA. CDR3 sequence (DNA): TGCAGCGTTCAAGGGCCGGGACTAACTGAAGCTTTCTTT. It is translated as CSVQGPGLTEAFF.

This chain links TRBV6-5 with TRBJ2-1; TRBD2 matches 10 bases. V lost 6 bases to trimming and J lost 4 bases; unmatched junction nucleotides: 6. The length of the CDR3 is 15 residues. Germline V CDR1 and CDR2: MNHEY, SVGAGI. In DNA, the CDR3 is TGTGCCAGCAGATCCGGGACTAGCGTGTACAATGAGCAGTTCTTC. The encoded protein is CASRSGTSVYNEQFF.

The chain employs TRBV7-2 and TRBJ2-7; the match to TRBD2 covers 9 bases. CDR1 and CDR2 (germline): SGHTA, FQGNSA. This CDR3 has 15 residues. V lost 5 bases and J lost 2; bases outside the gene matches: 7. The CDR3 DNA follows: TGTGCCAGCAGCCCCGGGACTAGCCTCACCTACGAGCAGTACTTC. It specifies CASSPGTSLTYEQYF.

The genes are TRBV19 and TRBJ2-3; 13 nucleotides match TRBD2. J gave up 5 bases and V 2 bases, and 7 bases lay outside the gene matches. The CDR3 totals 17 residues. Looked up from germline, CDR1 is LNHDA and CDR2 is SQIVND (reference sequence). CDR3 sequence (DNA): TGTGCCAGTAGTATACCACGAGGACTAGCGGGAGAAGATACGCAGTATTTT. This sequence encodes CASSIPRGLAGEDTQYF.

The rearrangement joins TRBV18 to TRBJ2-5, with D possibly matching TRBD2 (5 bases). Germline loops: CDR1 KGHSH, CDR2 LQKENI. The V gene lost 4 bases and the J gene lost 4 bases, with 13 bases spanning the gap. This CDR3 comprises 14 residues. The CDR3 bases are TGTGCCAGCTCACACACGGCCGCGGGAGAGACCCAGTACTTC. Its protein is CASSHTAAGETQYF.

J is TRBJ1-2 and V is TRBV27; no reliable D call. The V gene's germline CDR1 is MNHEY and CDR2 SMNVEV (reference sequence). V lost 3 bases to trimming and J lost 0 bases, with 8 bases between them. CDR3 length: 14 residues. This CDR3 is CASSFRQANYGYTF. The DNA for the CDR3 is TGTGCCAGCAGTTTTCGGCAGGCTAACTATGGCTACACCTTC.

V gene TRBV6-5 combines with J gene TRBJ2-2, with D perhaps TRBD2 (6 bases). The CDR3 has 12 residues. V shed 6 bases and J shed 7 bases, with 9 bases lying between them. Germline CDR1 reads MNHEY; CDR2 reads SVGAGI. CDR3 nucleotide sequence: TGTGCCAGCAGGGCGGGGCGCGGGGAGCTGTTTTTT. Encoded protein: CASRAGRGELFF.

The V gene is TRBV5-1, the J gene TRBJ2-7; D unclear. CDR3 length equals 13 residues. Between the trimmed V and J ends, which lost 6 bases and 0 bases, there was a span of 10 bases. Germline CDR1 is SGHRS and CDR2 is YFSETQ. The CDR3 here is CASMLAPSYEQYF. CDR3 bases: TGCGCCAGCATGTTAGCACCCTCCTACGAGCAGTACTTC. Full variable domain (missing parts from reference TRBV5-1 and TRBJ2-7): KAGVTQTPRYLIKTRGQQVTLSCSPISGHRSVSWYQQTPGQGLQFLFEYFSETQRNKGNFPGRFSGRQFSNSRSEMNVSTLELGDSALYLCASMLAPSYEQYFGPGTRLTVT.

The gene calls are TRBV7-2 and TRBJ1-2; the D gene is possibly TRBD1 (5 bases). The germline V and J ends were trimmed by 3 bases and 4 bases, with 9 bases remaining between them. The CDR3 spans 13 residues. Germline V gives CDR1 SGHTA, CDR2 FQGNSA. The CDR3 nucleotides read TGTGCCAGCAGCTTGAGACAGCTCTATGGCTACACCTTC. Protein sequence: CASSLRQLYGYTF.

The chain recombines TRBV7-9 with TRBJ1-2; 9 bases fit TRBD1. Germline CDR1 reads SEHNR; CDR2 reads FQNEAQ (reference sequence). The junction had 2 bases not matched to a gene; V was cut back by 3 bases and J by 6 bases. The CDR3 runs 13 residues. The CDR3 region is CASSFTGGDGYTF. Written as DNA, the CDR3 is TGTGCCAGCAGCTTTACAGGGGGCGATGGCTACACCTTC.

The chain carries TRBV21-1 and TRBJ1-6; TRBD1, the D gene given by the table, was not confirmed from the DNA. TRBV21-1 is tagged as a pseudogene. The CDR3 is made up of 15 amino acids. The CDR3 DNA reads TGTGCCAGTCGAACGACAGGGGCGGGTAATTCACCCCTCCACTTT. This codes for CASRTTGAGNSPLHF.

The V and J genes are TRBV5-1 and TRBJ2-3, with 10 bases that match TRBD2. The trim removed 0 bases at V and 3 bases at J, leaving 1 base unmatched. In germline, CDR1 is SGHRS, CDR2 YFSETQ. The CDR3 length is 15 residues. CDR3 sequence (DNA): TGCGCCAGCAGCTTGGAAGCGGGGGGGACAGATACGCAGTATTTT. Its protein product is CASSLEAGGTDTQYF. Combining the CDR3 with reference TRBV5-1 and TRBJ2-3 gives the whole variable domain KAGVTQTPRYLIKTRGQQVTLSCSPISGHRSVSWYQQTPGQGLQFLFEYFSETQRNKGNFPGRFSGRQFSNSRSEMNVSTLELGDSALYLCASSLEAGGTDTQYFGPGTRLTVL.

The V gene is TRBV6-5, the J gene TRBJ1-4, with 7 bases matching TRBD1. Per the germline V gene, CDR1 is MNHEY and CDR2 is SVGAGI. CDR3 length: 13 residues. V was clipped by 6 bases and J by 5 bases; unmatched bases: 3. The chain's CDR3 is CASRTGQNEKLFF. The DNA of the CDR3 is TGTGCCAGCAGGACAGGGCAAAATGAAAAACTGTTTTTT.

As regards this clone: One end of the junction varies from germline; a read error may be responsible. This chain uses TRBV7-7 with TRBJ1-1; possible D gene TRBD1, 5 bases. Germline CDR1 and CDR2: SSHAT and FNYEAQ (reference sequence). This CDR3 is 14 amino acids long. The CDR3 coding sequence is TGTGCTAGCAGCCCTGTTGGGGCGAACACTGAAGCTTTCTTT. Its translation: CASSPVGANTEAFF.

The chain employs TRBV6-4 and TRBJ1-2; D not resolved. The CDR3 has 16 residues. V was clipped by 0 bases and J by 3 bases, with 14 bases between them. Per germline, CDR1 MRHNA and CDR2 SNTAGT. CDR3 nucleotides: TGTGCCAGCAGTGACTCCCGGGAGAGGTGGCACTATGGCTACACCTTC. As protein: CASSDSRERWHYGYTF.

This clone was seen only a few times. The genes are TRBV6-4 and TRBJ2-1; 7 nucleotides match TRBD2. In germline, CDR1 is MRHNA, CDR2 SNTAGT. The J segment lost 15 bases and the V segment lost 0 bases, leaving 8 bases of the junction unmatched. The CDR3 is 13 amino acids. The CDR3 region is CASSDSRAGDLFF. CDR3 coding DNA: TGTGCCAGCAGTGACTCTCGGGCGGGAGACCTGTTCTTC.

The genes are TRBV19 and TRBJ1-4; D is undetermined. Germline values: CDR1 LNHDA, CDR2 SQIVND (reference sequence). The V and J ends lost 1 base and 8 bases respectively, with 11 bases between them. CDR3 size: 14 residues. The chain's CDR3 is CASSIVSTGEKLFF. In nucleotides, the CDR3 is TGTGCCAGTAGTATAGTAAGCACGGGGGAAAAACTGTTTTTT.